The 24 T cell receptor beta chains presented below share a single source sample, sequenced in a study of T cells in Graves' hyperthyroidism and ophthalmopathy. Researchers took RNA transcripts and amplified the TCR beta CDR3 regions from them. When the TCR CDR3 underwent first-round RT-PCR, the HTBI primer set was used. TCRdb recomputed calls from the multiplex PCR reads with MiXCR, one row per CDR3 protein. Of more than 300,000 distinct CDR3 sequences in the sample, 15% to 20% were seen once. The sequenced material came from blood. These receptor sequences come from a man aged 18 to 35 with Graves' ophthalmopathy.

In this sample, this clonotype turned up a few times. V is TRBV27 and J is TRBJ2-7, with 7 bases matching TRBD1. The CDR3 runs to 14 residues. Germline CDR1 is MNHEY and CDR2 is SMNVEV (reference sequence). With 5 bases clipped from V and 2 bases from J, the junction kept 6 bases outside the gene matches. The CDR3, as DNA: TGTGCCAGCAGTACAACAGGGGACCCCTACGAGCAGTACTTC. Translation gives CASSTTGDPYEQYF.

The sample holds a few counts of this clonotype. A read error may produce the germline difference seen at one junction end. The rearrangement joins TRBV5-5 to TRBJ2-3, with 12 bases lining up with TRBD2. Germline V gene lookup returns CDR1 SGHKS and CDR2 YYEKEE (reference sequence). There are 15 residues in the CDR3. CDR3 sequence reads: CVSTQGLAGTDTQYF. The DNA of the CDR3 is TGTGTCAGCACCCAAGGACTAGCGGGGACAGATACGCAGTATTTT.

The genes are TRBV29-1 and TRBJ1-1; D ambiguous. V lost 0 bases, J lost 7 bases, and 9 bases lay in between. Germline CDR1 is SQVTM and CDR2 is ANQGSEA. This CDR3 comprises 12 residues. The CDR3 reads CSVEDLGVEAFF. The CDR3 DNA reads TGCAGCGTTGAAGATCTTGGAGTTGAAGCTTTCTTT. Together with reference TRBV29-1 and TRBJ1-1, the CDR3 gives the full variable domain: SAVISQKPSRDICQRGTSLTIQCQVDSQVTMMFWYRQQPGQSLTLIATANQGSEATYESGFVIDKFPISRPNLTFSTLTVSNMSPEDSSIYLCSVEDLGVEAFFGQGTRLTVV.

This clonotype occurred a few times. At one end the junction does not follow the germline gene, possibly because of a read error. The chain links TRBV6-1 to TRBJ1-3, with D tentatively TRBD1 (5 bases). The CDR3 length is 11 residues. Looked up from germline, CDR1 is MNHNS and CDR2 is SASEGT. For the CDR3, the DNA is TGCAGGGAAGCGTCAGGAAACACCATATATTTT. Amino acid sequence: CREASGNTIYF.

This clonotype was recorded a few times. This chain links TRBV4-1 with TRBJ1-2; 9 nucleotides align to TRBD1. The CDR3 totals 18 residues. V was pared by 0 bases and J by 8 bases, with 16 bases of the junction left unmatched. Germline V CDR1 and CDR2: MGHRA, YSYEKL. CDR3: CASSQDRNTGTGYEGYTF. The CDR3 bases are TGCGCCAGCAGCCAAGATCGAAATACCGGGACAGGGTACGAAGGCTACACCTTC.

The rearrangement links TRBV29-1 to TRBJ1-6; D gene uncertain. This CDR3 spans 13 amino acids. Trimming shortened V by 4 bases and J by 4 bases, and 8 bases separated the two germline ends. The germline CDR1 and CDR2 sequences are SQVTM and ANQGSEA. The chain's CDR3 is CSVGTAYNSPLHF. The CDR3 DNA sequence: TGCAGCGTTGGGACGGCGTATAATTCACCCCTCCACTTT. The variable domain in full, completed from reference TRBV29-1 and TRBJ1-6, reads SAVISQKPSRDICQRGTSLTIQCQVDSQVTMMFWYRQQPGQSLTLIATANQGSEATYESGFVIDKFPISRPNLTFSTLTVSNMSPEDSSIYLCSVGTAYNSPLHFGNGTRLTVT.

V and J are TRBV6-5 and TRBJ1-5; the D gene is possibly TRBD1 (5 bases). The CDR3 is 17 amino acids. The V gene's germline CDR1 is MNHEY and CDR2 SVGAGI. Trimming took 0 bases from V and 4 from J, leaving 16 bases between them. CDR3 coding DNA: TGTGCCAGCAGTTACTCCGGACGGGGCGGTTGGAATCAGCCCCAGCATTTT. Protein: CASSYSGRGGWNQPQHF.

A few counts support this clonotype. The CDR3 DNA reads TGTGCCAGCAGTCTAGCGGGCTCGGGCCCAGATACGCAGTATTTT. Its protein product is CASSLAGSGPDTQYF. V gene TRBV6-2 or TRBV6-3 combines with J gene TRBJ2-3, with TRBD2 identical over 8 bases. Germline V gene lookup returns CDR1 MNHEY and CDR2 SVGEGT. The CDR3 covers 15 residues. V dropped 5 bases and J dropped 4; count of bases not matched to a gene: 8.

This clonotype was counted many times. This chain links TRBV7-3 with TRBJ1-1; D ambiguous. Deletions cut 1 base from V and 0 bases from J, with 6 bases between. CDR1 and CDR2 (germline): SGHTA, FQGTGA. This CDR3 comprises 14 residues. CDR3 in DNA: TGTGCCAGCAGCTTAAACGGCGTGAACACTGAAGCTTTCTTT. It specifies CASSLNGVNTEAFF.

This clonotype was found many times. The chain carries TRBV6-1 and TRBJ2-5; possibly TRBD2 for D (5 bases). The CDR3 runs to 18 residues. Trimming stripped 8 bases from V and 1 base from J, with 26 bases between. CDR1 and CDR2 (germline): MNHNS, SASEGT. CDR3 in amino acids: CASAPDVFTRVSQETQYF. The CDR3, as DNA: TGTGCCAGCGCCCCCGACGTTTTTACGAGGGTGTCCCAAGAGACCCAGTACTTC.

This rearrangement joins TRBV19 to TRBJ1-3; a possible D gene is TRBD1 (6 bases). The V gene lost 11 bases and the J gene lost 1 base, with 12 bases spanning the gap. The CDR3 consists of 13 residues. Germline V gene data show CDR1 as LNHDA and CDR2 as SQIVND (reference sequence). The CDR3 is CAARGMSGNTIYF. The CDR3 coding sequence is TGTGCCGCCAGGGGAATGTCTGGAAACACCATATATTTT.

This clonotype came up a few times. V and J are TRBV5-6 and TRBJ2-1; unclear D gene. CDR3 length: 12 amino acids. The V end lost 3 bases, the J end lost 2 bases, and 3 bases lay between the germline ends. Germline loops: CDR1 SGHDT, CDR2 YYEEEE. The CDR3 DNA sequence: TGTGCCAGCAGCTGGACCTACAATGAGCAGTTCTTC. Amino acid sequence: CASSWTYNEQFF.

Only a few counts were recorded for this clonotype. The chain employs TRBV10-3 and TRBJ2-3; D is unclear. Germline V gene lookup returns CDR1 ENHRY and CDR2 SYGVKD. The CDR3 covers 14 residues. V was clipped by 7 bases and J by 0 bases, with 11 bases between them. In nucleotides, the CDR3 is TGTGCCATCAAAAGGGAATCTAGCACAGATACGCAGTATTTT. Translation: CAIKRESSTDTQYF.

This clonotype appeared many times. The rearrangement joins TRBV6-2 or TRBV6-3 to TRBJ2-1; 8 positions match TRBD2. There are 14 residues in the CDR3. The germline gives CDR1 MNHEY, CDR2 SVGEGT. V was clipped by 7 bases and J by 4 bases; unmatched bases: 6. CDR3 nucleotide sequence: TGTGCCAGCATACAACGGGGGGGTTACAATGAGCAGTTCTTC. It specifies CASIQRGGYNEQFF.

This clonotype has a count of ten or more. CDR3 sequence: CASSLRGGWDPNYGYTF. As DNA, the CDR3 is TGTGCCAGCAGTTTACGGGGGGGTTGGGACCCTAACTATGGCTACACCTTC. This chain uses TRBV28 with TRBJ1-2, with D perhaps matching TRBD1 (5 bases). The V gene lost 2 bases and the J gene lost 0 bases, with 16 bases spanning the gap. Germline CDR1 is MDHEN and CDR2 is SYDVKM. The CDR3 extends over 17 amino acids.

V and J are TRBV28 and TRBJ2-4, with a weak D call TRBD1 (5 bases). The germline V gene has CDR1 MDHEN and CDR2 SYDVKM. V was pared by 6 bases and J by 0 bases, with 12 bases between. The CDR3 length is 15 residues. The CDR3 sequence: CASRNGALAKNIQYF. In nucleotides, the CDR3 is TGTGCCAGCAGAAATGGGGCCTTAGCCAAAAACATTCAGTACTTC.

Details on this clonotype: Possible read error: a much larger clone is one base away. V gene TRBV5-6 combines with J gene TRBJ2-7; D call uncertain. V was shortened by 4 bases and J by 3 bases, with 8 bases between the two germline ends. CDR1 is SGHDT, CDR2 YYEEEE, per germline. CDR3 size: 12 residues. CDR3 bases: TGTGCCAGCAGCGTGCAGATCTACGAGCAGTACTTC. The encoded protein is CASSVQIYEQYF.

This sequence joins TRBV5-4 and TRBJ1-3, with 8 bases aligning to TRBD1. The germline gives CDR1 SGHNT, CDR2 YYREEE (reference sequence). This CDR3 comprises 13 residues. After removal of 5 bases from V and 7 bases from J, the junction contained 5 bases not matched to a gene. The DNA of the CDR3 is TGTGCCAGCAGTCCACAGGGGGGTAACACCATATATTTT. This codes for CASSPQGGNTIYF.

The rearrangement links TRBV10-3 to TRBJ1-1; 7 nucleotides match TRBD1. This CDR3 spans 15 amino acids. J lost 1 base, V lost 10 bases, and 12 bases had no gene match. CDR1 and CDR2 from the germline V gene are ENHRY and SYGVKD. CDR3 sequence: CATRKQGVGNTEAFF. CDR3 DNA: TGTGCCACCAGGAAGCAGGGGGTCGGGAACACTGAAGCTTTCTTT.

In DNA form, the CDR3 reads TGTGCCAGCATTGGGAGGGATCGGACTGAAGCTTTCTTT. Residues: CASIGRDRTEAFF. The rearrangement links TRBV6-1 to TRBJ1-1, with D uncertain. CDR3 length: 13 residues. Trimming took 7 bases from V and 5 from J, leaving 14 bases between them. Germline loops: CDR1 MNHNS, CDR2 SASEGT.

This clonotype appeared many times. The chain combines TRBV5-1 with TRBJ2-7; D may correspond to TRBD1 or TRBD2 (5 bases each). CDR1 SGHRS and CDR2 YFSETQ come from the germline V gene. The CDR3 has 15 amino acids. The germline V and J ends were trimmed by 3 bases and 6 bases, with 19 bases remaining between them. CDR3 bases: TGCGCCAGCAGCTCCCCCGGCGTGGGTGGGGGCGAGCAGTACTTC. It codes for CASSSPGVGGGEQYF. The full variable domain, rest sourced from reference TRBV5-1 and TRBJ2-7, is KAGVTQTPRYLIKTRGQQVTLSCSPISGHRSVSWYQQTPGQGLQFLFEYFSETQRNKGNFPGRFSGRQFSNSRSEMNVSTLELGDSALYLCASSSPGVGGGEQYFGPGTRLTVT.

This clonotype appeared many times. The chain links TRBV6-1 to TRBJ1-2; no clear D. The CDR3 loop spans 14 amino acids. V lost 2 bases to trimming and J lost 4 bases, with 11 bases between them. Germline V lookup: CDR1 MNHNS, CDR2 SASEGT. CDR3 coding DNA: TGTGCCAGCAGTGAACAGGATGAAGTCTATGGCTACACCTTC. Translating it yields CASSEQDEVYGYTF.

This clonotype occurred many times. The chain employs TRBV12-3 or TRBV12-4 and TRBJ2-7; tentative D call: TRBD1 (5 bases). The CDR3 runs 16 residues. V was trimmed by 3 bases and J by 4 bases, leaving 19 bases between them. The CDR3 loop reads CASSLGHPDLGYEQYF. The CDR3 nucleotides are TGTGCCAGCAGTTTGGGGCACCCCGACCTAGGGTACGAGCAGTACTTC.

This clonotype was seen ten or more times. The chain links TRBV29-1 to TRBJ1-1; a weak D match, TRBD1 (5 bases). The V gene lost 0 bases and the J gene lost 0 bases, with 8 bases spanning the gap. Germline values: CDR1 SQVTM, CDR2 ANQGSEA. The CDR3 length is 14 residues. This chain's CDR3 is CSVEDWGMNTEAFF. For the CDR3, the DNA is TGCAGCGTTGAAGACTGGGGGATGAACACTGAAGCTTTCTTT.